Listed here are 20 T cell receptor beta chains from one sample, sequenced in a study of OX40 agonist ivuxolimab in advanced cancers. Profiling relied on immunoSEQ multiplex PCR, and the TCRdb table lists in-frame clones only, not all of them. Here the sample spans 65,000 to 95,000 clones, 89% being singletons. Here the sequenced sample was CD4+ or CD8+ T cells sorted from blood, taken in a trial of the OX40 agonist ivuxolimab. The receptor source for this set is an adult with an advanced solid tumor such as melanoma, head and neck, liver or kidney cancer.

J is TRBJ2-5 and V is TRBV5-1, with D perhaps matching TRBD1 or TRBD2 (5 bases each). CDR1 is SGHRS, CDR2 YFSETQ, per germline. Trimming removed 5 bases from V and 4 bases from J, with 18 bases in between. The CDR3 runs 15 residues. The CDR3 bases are TGCGCCAGCAGTACCCAGACAGCGGTTGGAGAGACCCAGTACTTC. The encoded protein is CASSTQTAVGETQYF.

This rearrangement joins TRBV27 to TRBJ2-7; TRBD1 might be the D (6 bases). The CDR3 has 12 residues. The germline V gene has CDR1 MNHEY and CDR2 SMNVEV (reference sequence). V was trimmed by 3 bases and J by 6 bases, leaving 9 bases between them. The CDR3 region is CASSFRGGEQYF. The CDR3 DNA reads TGTGCCAGCAGTTTCAGGGGTGGCGAGCAGTACTTC.

The CDR3 loop is CASSLTGRGNQPQHF. The DNA for the CDR3 is TGTGCCAGCAGCTTAACAGGGAGGGGGAATCAGCCCCAGCATTTT. The chain joins TRBV7-9 to TRBJ1-5, with D possibly matching TRBD1 (6 bases). V was clipped by 2 bases and J by 4 bases, with 12 bases between them. The CDR3 extends over 15 amino acids. From germline, CDR1 is SEHNR and CDR2 FQNEAQ (reference sequence).

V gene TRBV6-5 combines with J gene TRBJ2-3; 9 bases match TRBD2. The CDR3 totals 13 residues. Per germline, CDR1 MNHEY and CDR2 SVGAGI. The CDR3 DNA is TGTTCCACTAGACTAGCGGGCACAGATACGCAGTATTTT. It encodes CSTRLAGTDTQYF.

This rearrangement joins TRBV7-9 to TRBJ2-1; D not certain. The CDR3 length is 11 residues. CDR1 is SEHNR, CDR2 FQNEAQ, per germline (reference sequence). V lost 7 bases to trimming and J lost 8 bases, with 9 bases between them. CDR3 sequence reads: CASIKVDEQFF. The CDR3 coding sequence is TGTGCCAGCATTAAAGTTGATGAGCAGTTCTTC.

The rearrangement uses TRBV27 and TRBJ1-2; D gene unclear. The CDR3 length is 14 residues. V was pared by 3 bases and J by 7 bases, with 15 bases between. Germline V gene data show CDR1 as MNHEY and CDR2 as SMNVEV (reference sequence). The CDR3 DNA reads TGTGCCAGCAGTTTCGGGTCCCCAGGTGGTGGCTACACCTTC. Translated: CASSFGSPGGGYTF.

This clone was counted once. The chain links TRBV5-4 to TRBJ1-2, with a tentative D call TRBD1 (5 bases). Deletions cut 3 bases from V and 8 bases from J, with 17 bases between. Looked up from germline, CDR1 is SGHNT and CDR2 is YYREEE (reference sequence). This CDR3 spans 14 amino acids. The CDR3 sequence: CASSSTGQGGGYTF. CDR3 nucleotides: TGTGCCAGCAGCTCGACCGGTCAGGGTGGAGGCTACACCTTC.

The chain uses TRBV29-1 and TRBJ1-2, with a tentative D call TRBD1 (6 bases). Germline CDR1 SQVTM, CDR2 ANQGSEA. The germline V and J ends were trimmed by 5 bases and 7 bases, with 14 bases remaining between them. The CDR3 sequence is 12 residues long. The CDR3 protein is CSVPRVGGGYTF. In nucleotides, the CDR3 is TGCAGCGTTCCCAGGGTAGGGGGTGGCTACACCTTC.

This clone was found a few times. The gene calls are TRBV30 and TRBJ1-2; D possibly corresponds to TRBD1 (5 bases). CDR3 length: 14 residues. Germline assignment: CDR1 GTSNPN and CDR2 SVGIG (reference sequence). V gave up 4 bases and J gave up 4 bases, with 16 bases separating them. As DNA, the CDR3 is TGTGCCTGGACTTTATCCACGGGGGGCTATGGCTACACCTTC. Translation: CAWTLSTGGYGYTF.

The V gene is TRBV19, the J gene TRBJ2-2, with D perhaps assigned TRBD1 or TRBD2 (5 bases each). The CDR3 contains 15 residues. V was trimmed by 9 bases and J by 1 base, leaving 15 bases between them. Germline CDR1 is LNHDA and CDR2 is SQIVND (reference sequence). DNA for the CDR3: TGTGCCAGCTTTCAGGGACGGCAGAACACCGGGGAGCTGTTTTTT. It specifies CASFQGRQNTGELFF.

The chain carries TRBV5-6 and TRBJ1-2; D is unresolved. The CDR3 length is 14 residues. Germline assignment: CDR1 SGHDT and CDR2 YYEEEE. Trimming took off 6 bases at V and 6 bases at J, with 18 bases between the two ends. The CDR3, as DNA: TGTGCCAGCACTCAACCCGCCATAGGAGATGGCTACACCTTC. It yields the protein CASTQPAIGDGYTF.

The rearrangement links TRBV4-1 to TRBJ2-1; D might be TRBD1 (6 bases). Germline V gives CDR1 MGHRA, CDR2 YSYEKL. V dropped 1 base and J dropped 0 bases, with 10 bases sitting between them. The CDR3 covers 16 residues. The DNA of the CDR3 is TGCGCCAGCAGCCAAGTTAGGGGGAGCTCCTACAATGAGCAGTTCTTC. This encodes CASSQVRGSSYNEQFF.

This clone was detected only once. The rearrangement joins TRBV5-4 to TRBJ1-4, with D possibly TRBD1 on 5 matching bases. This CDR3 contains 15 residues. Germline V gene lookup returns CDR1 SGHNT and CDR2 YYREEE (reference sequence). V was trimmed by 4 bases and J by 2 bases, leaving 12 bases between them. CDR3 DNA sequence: TGTGCCAGCAGCCCCGCAGGGAGGACTAATGAAAAACTGTTTTTT. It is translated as CASSPAGRTNEKLFF.

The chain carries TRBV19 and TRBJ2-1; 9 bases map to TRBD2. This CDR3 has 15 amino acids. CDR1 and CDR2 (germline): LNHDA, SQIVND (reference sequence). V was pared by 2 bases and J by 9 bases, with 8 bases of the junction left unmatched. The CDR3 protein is CASSIIAGVAGEQFF. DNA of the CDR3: TGTGCCAGTAGTATAATAGCGGGAGTCGCCGGTGAGCAGTTCTTC.

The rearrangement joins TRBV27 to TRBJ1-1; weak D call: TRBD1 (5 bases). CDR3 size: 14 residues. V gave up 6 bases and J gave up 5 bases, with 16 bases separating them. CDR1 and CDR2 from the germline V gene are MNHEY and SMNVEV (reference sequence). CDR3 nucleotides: TGTGCCAGCAGCCCCCCCGGGGGTAGAACTGAAGCTTTCTTT. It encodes CASSPPGGRTEAFF.

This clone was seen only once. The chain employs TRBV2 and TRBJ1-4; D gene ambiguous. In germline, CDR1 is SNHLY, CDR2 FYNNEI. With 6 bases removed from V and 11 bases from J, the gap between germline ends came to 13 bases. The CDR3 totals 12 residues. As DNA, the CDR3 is TGTGCCAGCAGGGCGAGGGTCGAGAAACTGTTTTTT. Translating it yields CASRARVEKLFF.

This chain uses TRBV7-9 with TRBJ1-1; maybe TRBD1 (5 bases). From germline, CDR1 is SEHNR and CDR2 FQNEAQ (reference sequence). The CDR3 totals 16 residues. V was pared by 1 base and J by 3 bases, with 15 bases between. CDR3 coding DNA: TGTGCCAGCAGCTTAGGGTCTTCCCCGGGGCACACTGAAGCTTTCTTT. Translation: CASSLGSSPGHTEAFF.

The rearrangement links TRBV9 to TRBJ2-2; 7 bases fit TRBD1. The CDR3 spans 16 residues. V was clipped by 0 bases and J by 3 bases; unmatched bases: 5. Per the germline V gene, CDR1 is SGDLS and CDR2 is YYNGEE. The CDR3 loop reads CASSVEGTDYTGELFF. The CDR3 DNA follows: TGTGCCAGCAGCGTAGAGGGGACAGATTACACCGGGGAGCTGTTTTTT.

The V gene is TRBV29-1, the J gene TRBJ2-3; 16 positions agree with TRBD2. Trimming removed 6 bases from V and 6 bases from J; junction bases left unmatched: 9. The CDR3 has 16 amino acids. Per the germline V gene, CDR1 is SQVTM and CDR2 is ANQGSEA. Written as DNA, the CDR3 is TGCAGCGTAATCCCGGGACTAGCGGGAGGGCGGGATACGCAGTATTTT. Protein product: CSVIPGLAGGRDTQYF.

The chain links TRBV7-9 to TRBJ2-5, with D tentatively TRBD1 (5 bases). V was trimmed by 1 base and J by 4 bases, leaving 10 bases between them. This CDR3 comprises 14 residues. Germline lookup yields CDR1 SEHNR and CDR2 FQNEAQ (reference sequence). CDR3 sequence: CASSLDQGSETQYF. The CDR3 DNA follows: TGTGCCAGCAGCTTAGATCAGGGATCAGAGACCCAGTACTTC.